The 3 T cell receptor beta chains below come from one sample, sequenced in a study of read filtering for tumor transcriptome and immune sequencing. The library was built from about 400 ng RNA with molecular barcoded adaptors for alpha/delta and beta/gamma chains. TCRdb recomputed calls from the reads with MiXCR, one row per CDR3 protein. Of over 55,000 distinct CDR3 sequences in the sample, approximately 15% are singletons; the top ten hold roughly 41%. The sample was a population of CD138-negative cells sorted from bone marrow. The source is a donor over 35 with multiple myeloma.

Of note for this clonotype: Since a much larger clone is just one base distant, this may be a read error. CDR3 sequence reads: CASGSSGQGLVGADTQYF. The CDR3 coding sequence is TGTGCCAGCGGTTCCTCGGGACAGGGCCTTGTTGGCGCAGATACGCAGTATTTT. This chain joins TRBV28 and TRBJ2-3; TRBD1 aligns across 9 bases. The trim removed 8 bases at V and 4 bases at J, leaving 19 bases unmatched. Germline loops: CDR1 MDHEN, CDR2 SYDVKM. The CDR3 is 18 residues long.

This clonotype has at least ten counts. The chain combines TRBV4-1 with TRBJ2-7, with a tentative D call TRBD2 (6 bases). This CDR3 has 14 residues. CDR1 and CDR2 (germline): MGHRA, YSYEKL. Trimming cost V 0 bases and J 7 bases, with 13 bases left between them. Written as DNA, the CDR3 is TGCGCCAGCAGCCAAGACACGGGAGCGCGGGAGCAGTACTTC. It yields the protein CASSQDTGAREQYF.

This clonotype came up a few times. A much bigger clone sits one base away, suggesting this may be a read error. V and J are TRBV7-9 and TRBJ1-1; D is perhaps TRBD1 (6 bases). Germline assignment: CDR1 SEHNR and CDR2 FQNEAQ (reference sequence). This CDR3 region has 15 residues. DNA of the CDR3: TGTGCCAGCAGCCAATACCGGACAGCGAACACTGAAGTTTTCTTT. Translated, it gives CASSQYRTANTEVFF.